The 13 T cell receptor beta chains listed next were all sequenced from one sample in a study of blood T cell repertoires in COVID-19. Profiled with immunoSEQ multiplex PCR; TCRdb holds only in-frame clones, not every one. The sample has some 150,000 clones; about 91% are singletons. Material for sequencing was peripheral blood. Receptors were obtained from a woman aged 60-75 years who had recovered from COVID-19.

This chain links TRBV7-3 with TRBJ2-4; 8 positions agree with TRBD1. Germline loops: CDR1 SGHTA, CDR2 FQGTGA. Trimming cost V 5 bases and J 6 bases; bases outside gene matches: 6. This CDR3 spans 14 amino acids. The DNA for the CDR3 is TGTGCCAGCAGCCCCGGGACAGGTGGAAACATTCAGTACTTC. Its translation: CASSPGTGGNIQYF.

CDR3 coding DNA: TGTGCCAGCCACGAGAACGGAGGGGAAGGCGAGCAGTTCTTC. Protein sequence: CASHENGGEGEQFF. This chain uses TRBV18 with TRBJ2-1, with a weak D call TRBD2 (6 bases). The CDR3 is 14 residues long. In germline, CDR1 is KGHSH, CDR2 LQKENI. Trimming shortened V by 8 bases and J by 10 bases, and 21 bases separated the two germline ends.

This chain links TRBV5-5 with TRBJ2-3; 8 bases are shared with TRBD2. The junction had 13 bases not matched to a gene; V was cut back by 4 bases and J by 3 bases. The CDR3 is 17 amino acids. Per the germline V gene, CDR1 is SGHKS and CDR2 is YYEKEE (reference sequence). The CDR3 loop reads CASSPRGGIVRTDTQYF. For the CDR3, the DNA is TGTGCCAGCAGCCCCCGGGGGGGGATTGTACGGACAGATACGCAGTATTTT.

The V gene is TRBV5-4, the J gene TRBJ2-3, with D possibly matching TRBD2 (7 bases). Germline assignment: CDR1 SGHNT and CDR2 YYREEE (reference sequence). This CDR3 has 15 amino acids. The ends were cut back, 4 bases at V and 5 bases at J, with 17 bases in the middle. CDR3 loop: CASSRGGLGEDTQYF. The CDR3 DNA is TGTGCCAGCAGCAGGGGGGGCCTAGGGGAAGATACGCAGTATTTT. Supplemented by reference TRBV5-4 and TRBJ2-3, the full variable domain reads ETGVTQSPTHLIKTRGQQVTLRCSSQSGHNTVSWYQQALGQGPQFIFQYYREEENGRGNFPPRFSGLQFPNYSSELNVNALELDDSALYLCASSRGGLGEDTQYFGPGTRLTVL.

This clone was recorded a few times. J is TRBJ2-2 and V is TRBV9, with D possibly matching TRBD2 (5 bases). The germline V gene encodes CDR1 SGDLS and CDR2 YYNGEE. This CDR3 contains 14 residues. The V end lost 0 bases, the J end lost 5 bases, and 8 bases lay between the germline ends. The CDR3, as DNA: TGTGCCAGCAGCGTAGCTTCGGGGACCGGGGAGCTGTTTTTT. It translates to CASSVASGTGELFF.

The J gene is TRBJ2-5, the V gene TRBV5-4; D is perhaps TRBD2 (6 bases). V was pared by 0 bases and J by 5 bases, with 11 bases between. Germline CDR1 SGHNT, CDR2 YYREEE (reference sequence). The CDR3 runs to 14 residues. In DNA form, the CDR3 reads TGTGCCAGCAGCTTGGGTCAACGGGGGGAGACCCAGTACTTC. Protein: CASSLGQRGETQYF.

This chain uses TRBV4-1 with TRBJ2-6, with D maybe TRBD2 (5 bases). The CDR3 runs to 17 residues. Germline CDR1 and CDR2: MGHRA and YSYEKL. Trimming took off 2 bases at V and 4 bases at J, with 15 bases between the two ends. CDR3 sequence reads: CASSQPLEGSGANVLTF. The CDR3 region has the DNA TGCGCCAGCAGCCAACCCTTGGAAGGGAGCGGGGCCAACGTCCTGACTTTC.

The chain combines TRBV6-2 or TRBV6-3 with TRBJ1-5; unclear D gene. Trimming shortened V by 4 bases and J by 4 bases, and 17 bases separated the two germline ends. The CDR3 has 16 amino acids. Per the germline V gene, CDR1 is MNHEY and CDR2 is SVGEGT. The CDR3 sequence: CASSSTGRGFNQPQHF. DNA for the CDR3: TGTGCCAGCAGTTCCACGGGCCGAGGGTTTAATCAGCCCCAGCATTTT.

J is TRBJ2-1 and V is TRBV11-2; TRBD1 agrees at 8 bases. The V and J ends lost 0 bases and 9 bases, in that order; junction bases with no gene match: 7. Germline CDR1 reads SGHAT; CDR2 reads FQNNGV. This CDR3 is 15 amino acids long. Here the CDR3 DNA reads TGTGCCAGCAGCTTAGACAGGGGGCGAGGCACTGAGCAGTTCTTC. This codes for CASSLDRGRGTEQFF.

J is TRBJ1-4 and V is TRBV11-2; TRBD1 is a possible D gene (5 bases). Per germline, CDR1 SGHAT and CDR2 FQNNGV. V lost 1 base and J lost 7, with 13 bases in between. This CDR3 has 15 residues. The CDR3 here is CASSLVGAVGEKLFF. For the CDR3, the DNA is TGTGCCAGCAGCTTAGTAGGGGCGGTCGGTGAAAAACTGTTTTTT.

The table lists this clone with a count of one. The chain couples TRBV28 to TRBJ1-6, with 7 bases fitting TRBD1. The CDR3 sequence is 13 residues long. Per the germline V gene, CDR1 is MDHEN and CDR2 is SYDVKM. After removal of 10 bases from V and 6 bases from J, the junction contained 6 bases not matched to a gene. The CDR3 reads CATGRDSNSPLHF. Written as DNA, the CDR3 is TGTGCCACCGGACGGGACAGTAATTCACCCCTCCACTTT.

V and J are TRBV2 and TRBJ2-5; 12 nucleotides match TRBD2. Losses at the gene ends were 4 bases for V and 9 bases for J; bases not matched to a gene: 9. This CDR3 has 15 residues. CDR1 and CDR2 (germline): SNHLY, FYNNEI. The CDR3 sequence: CASSATSGGTGAQYF. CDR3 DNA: TGTGCCAGCAGTGCAACTAGCGGGGGGACTGGGGCCCAGTACTTC. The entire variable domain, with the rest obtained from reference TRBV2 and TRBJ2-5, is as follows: EPEVTQTPSHQVTQMGQEVILRCVPISNHLYFYWYRQILGQKVEFLVSFYNNEISEKSEIFDDQFSVERPDGSNFTLKIRSTKLEDSAMYFCASSATSGGTGAQYFGPGTRLLVL.

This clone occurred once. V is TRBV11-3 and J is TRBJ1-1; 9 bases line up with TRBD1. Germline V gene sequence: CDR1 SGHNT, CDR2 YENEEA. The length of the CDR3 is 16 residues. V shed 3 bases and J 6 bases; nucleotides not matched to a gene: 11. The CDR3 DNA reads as TGTGCCAGCAGCTTGGGAGGGGACAGGGAAGGGTCTGAAGCTTTCTTT. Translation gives CASSLGGDREGSEAFF.